This T cell receptor beta chain was recovered during a study of T cells in Graves' hyperthyroidism and ophthalmopathy. The ends lost 1 base at V and 4 bases at J; junction bases unmatched: 5. From germline, CDR1 is MDHEN and CDR2 SYDVKM. The CDR3 extends over 16 amino acids. This clonotype was seen ten or more times. RNA transcripts yielded amplified TCR beta CDR3 regions. A first-round RT-PCR of the TCR CDR3 used the HTBI primer set. One entry per CDR3 protein, called by TCRdb with MiXCR from the multiplex PCR reads. The table has approximately 690,000 distinct CDR3 sequences, 13% to 15% seen once. The TCR originated in a woman aged 50 to 60 with Graves' ophthalmopathy. Material: blood. This sequence joins TRBV28 and TRBJ1-3, with 9 bases fitting TRBD1. Here the CDR3 reads CASSLLGDRVGNTIYF. The CDR3 DNA sequence: TGTGCCAGCAGTTTATTGGGGGACAGGGTGGGAAACACCATATATTTT.